The entry below describes one T cell receptor beta chain. Its antigen is unknown. Random hexamers were used to reverse transcribe 0.5 to 1 ug of RNA. Across 54 Vbeta and 13 Jbeta, TCR beta CDR3 was amplified with immunoSEQ multiplex PCR. A single record per CDR3 protein comes from TCRdb applying MiXCR to the immunoSEQ multiplex PCR reads. Of more than 110,000 distinct CDR3 sequences listed, approximately 95% were seen once; the top ten hold roughly 0.14%. The trim removed 6 bases at V and 1 base at J, leaving 0 bases unmatched. This CDR3 comprises 15 residues. Germline CDR1 reads DFQATT; CDR2 reads SNEGSKA (reference sequence). This sample is part of a study of CD8 T cells in Susac syndrome. Study overall: Each patient with Susac syndrome, at the time of blood draw, was therapy-naive, on corticosteroids, or on intravenous immunoglobulin alone.

General study findings and limits: The CD4+ T cell repertoires that were profiled in Susac syndrome showed no clonal expansion.

This TCR came from a human donor with Susac syndrome. Sequenced input: CD4+ T cells from PBMCs. This chain connects TRBV20-1 to TRBJ2-1, with 16 bases lining up with TRBD2. In DNA, the CDR3 is TGCAGTGCGGGACTAGCGGGAGGGTCCTACAATGAGCAGTTCTTC. Residues: CSAGLAGGSYNEQFF.